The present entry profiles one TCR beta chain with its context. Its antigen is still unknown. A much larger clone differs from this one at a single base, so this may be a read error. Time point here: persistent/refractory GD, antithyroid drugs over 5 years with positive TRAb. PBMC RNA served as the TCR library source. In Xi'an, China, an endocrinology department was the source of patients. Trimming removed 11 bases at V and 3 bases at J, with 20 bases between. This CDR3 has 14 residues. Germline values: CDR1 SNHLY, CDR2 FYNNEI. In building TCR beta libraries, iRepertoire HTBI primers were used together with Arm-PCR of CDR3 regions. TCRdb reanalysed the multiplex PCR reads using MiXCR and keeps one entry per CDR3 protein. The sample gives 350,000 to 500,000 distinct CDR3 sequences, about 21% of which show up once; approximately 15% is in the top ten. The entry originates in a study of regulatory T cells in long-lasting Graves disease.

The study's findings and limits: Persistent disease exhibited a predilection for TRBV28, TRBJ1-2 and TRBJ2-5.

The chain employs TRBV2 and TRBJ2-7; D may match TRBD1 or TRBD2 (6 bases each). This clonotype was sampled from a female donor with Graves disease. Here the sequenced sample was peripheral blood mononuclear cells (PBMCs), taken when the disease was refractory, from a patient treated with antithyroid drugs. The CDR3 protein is CAGTAEGVVYEQYF. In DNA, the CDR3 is TGTGCCGGCACCGCGGAGGGGGTGGTCTACGAGCAGTACTTC.